This TCR beta chain was captured by sequencing in a study of blood T cell repertoires in COVID-19. About the research overall: Material from acute and convalescent COVID-19 was sourced from the United States, Italy and Spain.

Measured with immunoSEQ multiplex PCR; TCRdb has only the in-frame clones, and not every one. The data hold over 95,000 clones, with roughly 84% observed a single time. Deletions cut 4 bases from V and 2 bases from J, with 15 bases between. This CDR3 has 15 amino acids. Germline V gene sequence: CDR1 SNHLY, CDR2 FYNNEI. Specimen: peripheral blood. The chain has TRBV2 and TRBJ2-7, with a possible D match to TRBD2 (6 bases). The receptor was derived from a woman in her 70s who had recovered from COVID-19. The CDR3 here is CASSGRSGLPYEQYF. The CDR3 nucleotides are TGTGCCAGCAGTGGCCGGAGCGGGTTACCCTACGAGCAGTACTTC.